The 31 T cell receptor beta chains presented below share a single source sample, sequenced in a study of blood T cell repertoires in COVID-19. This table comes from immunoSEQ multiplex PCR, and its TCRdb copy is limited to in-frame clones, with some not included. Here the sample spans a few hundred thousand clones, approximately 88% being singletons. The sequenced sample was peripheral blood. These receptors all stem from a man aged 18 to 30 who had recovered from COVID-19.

Written as DNA, the CDR3 is TGTGCCAGCAGCAAACACGGGGTGGGACAGGGCGTAGGGCAAGAGACCCAGTACTTC. Translation: CASSKHGVGQGVGQETQYF. The chain uses TRBV21-1 and TRBJ2-5; the D segment call TRBD1 is taken from the table without a DNA check. TRBV21-1 is a known pseudogene. CDR3 length equals 19 residues.

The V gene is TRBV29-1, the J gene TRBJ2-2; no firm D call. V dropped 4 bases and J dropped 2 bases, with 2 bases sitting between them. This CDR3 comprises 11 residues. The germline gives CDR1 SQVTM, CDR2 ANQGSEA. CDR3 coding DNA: TGCAGCGTTGTAAACACCGGGGAGCTGTTTTTT. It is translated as CSVVNTGELFF.

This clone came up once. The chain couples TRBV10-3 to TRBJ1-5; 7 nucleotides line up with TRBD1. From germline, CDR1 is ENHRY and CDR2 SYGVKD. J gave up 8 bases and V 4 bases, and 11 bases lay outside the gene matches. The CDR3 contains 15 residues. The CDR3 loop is CAISVDRDKSEPQHF. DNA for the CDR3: TGTGCCATCAGTGTTGACAGGGATAAATCAGAGCCCCAGCATTTT.

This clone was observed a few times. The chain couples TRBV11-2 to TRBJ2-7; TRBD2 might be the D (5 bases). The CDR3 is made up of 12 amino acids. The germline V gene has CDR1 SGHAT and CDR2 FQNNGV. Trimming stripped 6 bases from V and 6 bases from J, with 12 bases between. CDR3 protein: CASRPGLFEQYF. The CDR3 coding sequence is TGTGCCAGCAGACCCGGACTCTTCGAGCAGTACTTC.

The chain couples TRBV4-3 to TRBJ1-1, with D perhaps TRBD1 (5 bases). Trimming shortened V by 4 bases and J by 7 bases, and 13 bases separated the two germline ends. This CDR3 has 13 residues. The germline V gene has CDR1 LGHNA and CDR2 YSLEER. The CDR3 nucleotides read TGCGCCAGCAGCCGATTATTGCAGGGTGAAGCTTTCTTT. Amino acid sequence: CASSRLLQGEAFF.

The CDR3 protein is CAWITYGYGYTF. CDR3 DNA sequence: TGTGCCTGGATTACATATGGCTATGGCTACACCTTC. The chain couples TRBV30 to TRBJ1-2; D ambiguous. V dropped 4 bases and J dropped 4 bases, with 10 bases sitting between them. There are 12 residues in the CDR3. Per the germline V gene, CDR1 is GTSNPN and CDR2 is SVGIG (reference sequence).

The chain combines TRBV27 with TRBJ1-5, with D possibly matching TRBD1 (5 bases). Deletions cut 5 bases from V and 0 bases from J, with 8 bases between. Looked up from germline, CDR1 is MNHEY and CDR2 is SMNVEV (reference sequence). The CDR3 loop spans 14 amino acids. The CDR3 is CASSGAYSNQPQHF. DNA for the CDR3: TGTGCCAGCAGTGGGGCATATAGCAATCAGCCCCAGCATTTT.

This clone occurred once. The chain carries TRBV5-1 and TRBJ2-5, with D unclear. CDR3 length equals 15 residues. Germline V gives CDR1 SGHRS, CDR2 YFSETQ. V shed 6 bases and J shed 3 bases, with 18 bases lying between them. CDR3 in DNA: TGCGCCAGCACTCCCAACGTGGCCAGCGAAGAGACCCAGTACTTC. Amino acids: CASTPNVASEETQYF.

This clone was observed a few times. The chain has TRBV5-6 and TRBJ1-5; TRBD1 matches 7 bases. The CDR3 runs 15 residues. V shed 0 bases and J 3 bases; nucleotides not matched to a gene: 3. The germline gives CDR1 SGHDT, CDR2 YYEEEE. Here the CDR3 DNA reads TGTGCCAGCAGCTTGGGGCAGGGGGTCAATCAGCCCCAGCATTTT. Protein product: CASSLGQGVNQPQHF.

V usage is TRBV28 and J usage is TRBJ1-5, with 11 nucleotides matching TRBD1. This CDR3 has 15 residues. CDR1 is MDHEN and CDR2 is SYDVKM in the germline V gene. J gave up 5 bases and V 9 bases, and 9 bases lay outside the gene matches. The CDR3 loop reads CASITGTGGDQPQHF. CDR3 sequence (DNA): TGTGCCAGTATCACCGGGACAGGGGGTGATCAGCCCCAGCATTTT.

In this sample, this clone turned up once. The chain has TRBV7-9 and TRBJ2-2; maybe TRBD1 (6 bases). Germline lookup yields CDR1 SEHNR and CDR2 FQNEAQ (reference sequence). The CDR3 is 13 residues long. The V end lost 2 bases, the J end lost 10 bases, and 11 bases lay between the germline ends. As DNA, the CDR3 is TGTGCCAGCAGCTTACAGGGGAACGAGGAGCTGTTTTTT. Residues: CASSLQGNEELFF.

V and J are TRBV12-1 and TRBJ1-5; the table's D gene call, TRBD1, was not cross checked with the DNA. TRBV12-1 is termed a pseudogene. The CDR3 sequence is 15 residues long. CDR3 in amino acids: CASSFVLLADQPQHF. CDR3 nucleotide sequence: TGTGCCAGCAGCTTTGTTTTGTTGGCCGATCAGCCCCAGCATTTT.

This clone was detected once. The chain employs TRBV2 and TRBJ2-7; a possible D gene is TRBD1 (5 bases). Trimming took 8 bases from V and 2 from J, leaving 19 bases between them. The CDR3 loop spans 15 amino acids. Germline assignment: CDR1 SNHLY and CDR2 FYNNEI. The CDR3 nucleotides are TGTGCCAGCTCCGCCCAAAACCAGGGTCCCTACGAGCAGTACTTC. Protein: CASSAQNQGPYEQYF.

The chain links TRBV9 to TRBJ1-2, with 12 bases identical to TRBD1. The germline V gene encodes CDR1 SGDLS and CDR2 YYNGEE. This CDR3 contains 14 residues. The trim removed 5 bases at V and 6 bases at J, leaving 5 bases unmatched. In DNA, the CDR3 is TGTGCCAGCAGAGGGGACAGGGGGCCTCATGGCTACACCTTC. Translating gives CASRGDRGPHGYTF. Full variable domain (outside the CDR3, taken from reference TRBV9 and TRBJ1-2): DSGVTQTPKHLITATGQRVTLRCSPRSGDLSVYWYQQSLDQGLQFLIQYYNGEERAKGNILERFSAQQFPDLHSELNLSSLELGDSALYFCASRGDRGPHGYTFGSGTRLTVV.

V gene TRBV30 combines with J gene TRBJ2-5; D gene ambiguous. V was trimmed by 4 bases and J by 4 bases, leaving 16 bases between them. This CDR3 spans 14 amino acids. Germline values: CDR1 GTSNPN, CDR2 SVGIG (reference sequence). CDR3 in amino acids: CAWTRVGSAETQYF. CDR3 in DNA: TGTGCCTGGACGCGTGTGGGCAGTGCAGAGACCCAGTACTTC.

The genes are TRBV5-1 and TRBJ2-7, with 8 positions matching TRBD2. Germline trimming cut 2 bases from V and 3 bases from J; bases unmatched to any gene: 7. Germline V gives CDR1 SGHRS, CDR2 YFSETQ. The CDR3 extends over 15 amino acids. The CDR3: CASSFVRGGSYEQYF. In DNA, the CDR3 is TGCGCCAGCAGCTTCGTTCGGGGGGGTAGCTACGAGCAGTACTTC. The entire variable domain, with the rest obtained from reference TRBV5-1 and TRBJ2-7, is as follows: KAGVTQTPRYLIKTRGQQVTLSCSPISGHRSVSWYQQTPGQGLQFLFEYFSETQRNKGNFPGRFSGRQFSNSRSEMNVSTLELGDSALYLCASSFVRGGSYEQYFGPGTRLTVT.

DNA of the CDR3: TGCGCCAGCAGCCAAGACCCCAGGAGGGAAGCCTCCTACGAGCAGTACTTC. It translates to CASSQDPRREASYEQYF. The V call is TRBV4-1, the J call TRBJ2-7; D is possibly TRBD2 (6 bases). V lost 0 bases, J lost 0 bases, and 15 bases lay in between. There are 17 residues in the CDR3. Germline assignment: CDR1 MGHRA and CDR2 YSYEKL.

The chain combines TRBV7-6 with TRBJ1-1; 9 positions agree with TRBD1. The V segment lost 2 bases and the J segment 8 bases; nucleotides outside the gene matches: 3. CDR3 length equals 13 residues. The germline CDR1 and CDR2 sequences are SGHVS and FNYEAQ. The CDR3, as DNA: TGTGCCAGCAGCTTAAGGACAGGGGACGAAGCTTTCTTT. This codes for CASSLRTGDEAFF.

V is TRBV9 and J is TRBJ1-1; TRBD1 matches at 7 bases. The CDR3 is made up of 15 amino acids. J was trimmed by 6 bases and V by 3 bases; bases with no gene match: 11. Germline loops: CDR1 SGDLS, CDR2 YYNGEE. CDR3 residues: CASSAGQTNGAEAFF. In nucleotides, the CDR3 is TGTGCCAGCAGCGCGGGACAGACAAACGGGGCTGAAGCTTTCTTT.

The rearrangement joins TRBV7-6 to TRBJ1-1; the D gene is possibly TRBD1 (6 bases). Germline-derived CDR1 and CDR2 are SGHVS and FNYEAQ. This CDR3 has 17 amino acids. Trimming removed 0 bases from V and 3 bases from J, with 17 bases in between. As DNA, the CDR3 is TGTGCCAGCAGCTTAGCCACAGGGCCCCCGGGCCACACTGAAGCTTTCTTT. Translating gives CASSLATGPPGHTEAFF.

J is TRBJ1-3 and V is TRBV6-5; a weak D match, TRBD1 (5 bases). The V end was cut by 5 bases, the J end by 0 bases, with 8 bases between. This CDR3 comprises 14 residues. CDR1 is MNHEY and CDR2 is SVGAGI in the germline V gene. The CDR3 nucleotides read TGTGCCAGCAGTACAGGCGACTCTGGAAACACCATATATTTT. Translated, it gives CASSTGDSGNTIYF.

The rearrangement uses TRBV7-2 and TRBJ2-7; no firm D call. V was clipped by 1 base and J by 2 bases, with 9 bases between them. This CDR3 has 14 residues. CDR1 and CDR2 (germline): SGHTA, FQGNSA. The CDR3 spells CASSLVLATYEQYF. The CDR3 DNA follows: TGTGCCAGCAGCTTAGTTTTGGCCACCTACGAGCAGTACTTC. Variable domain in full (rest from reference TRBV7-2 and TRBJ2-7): GAGVSQSPSNKVTEKGKDVELRCDPISGHTALYWYRQSLGQGLEFLIYFQGNSAPDKSGLPSDRFSAERTGGSVSTLTIQRTQQEDSAVYLCASSLVLATYEQYFGPGTRLTVT.

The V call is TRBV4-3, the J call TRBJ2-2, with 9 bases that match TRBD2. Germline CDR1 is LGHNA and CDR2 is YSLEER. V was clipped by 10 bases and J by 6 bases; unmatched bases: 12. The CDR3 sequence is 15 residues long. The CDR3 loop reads CATGAGGPLSGELFF. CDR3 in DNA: TGCGCCACCGGGGCGGGGGGGCCCCTCTCCGGGGAGCTGTTTTTT.

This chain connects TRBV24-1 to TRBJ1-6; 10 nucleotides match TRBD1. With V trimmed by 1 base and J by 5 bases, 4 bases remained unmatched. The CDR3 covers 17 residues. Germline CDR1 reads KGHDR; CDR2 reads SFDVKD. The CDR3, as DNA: TGTGCCACCAGTGATTTCGACAGGGGGCCGGATAATTCACCCCTCCACTTT. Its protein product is CATSDFDRGPDNSPLHF.

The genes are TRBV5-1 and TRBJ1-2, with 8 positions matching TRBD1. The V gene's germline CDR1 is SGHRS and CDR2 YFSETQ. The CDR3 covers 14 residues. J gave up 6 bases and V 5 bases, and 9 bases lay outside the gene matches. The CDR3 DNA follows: TGCGCCAGCAGTACTACAACAGGGGGAGATGGCTACACCTTC. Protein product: CASSTTTGGDGYTF.

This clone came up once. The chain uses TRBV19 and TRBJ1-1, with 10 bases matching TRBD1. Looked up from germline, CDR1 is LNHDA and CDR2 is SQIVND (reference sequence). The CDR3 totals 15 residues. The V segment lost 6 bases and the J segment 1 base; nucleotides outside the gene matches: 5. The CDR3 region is CASSDRGQRNTEAFF. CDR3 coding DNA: TGTGCCAGTAGCGACAGGGGGCAGCGGAACACTGAAGCTTTCTTT. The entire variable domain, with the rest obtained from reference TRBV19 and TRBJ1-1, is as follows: DGGITQSPKYLFRKEGQNVTLSCEQNLNHDAMYWYRQDPGQGLRLIYYSQIVNDFQKGDIAEGYSVSREKKESFPLTVTSAQKNPTAFYLCASSDRGQRNTEAFFGQGTRLTVV.

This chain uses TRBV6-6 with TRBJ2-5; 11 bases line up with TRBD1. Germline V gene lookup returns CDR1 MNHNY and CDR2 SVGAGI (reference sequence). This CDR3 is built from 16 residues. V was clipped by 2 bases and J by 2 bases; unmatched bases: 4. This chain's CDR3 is CASSYAGQGGQETQYF. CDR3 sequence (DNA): TGTGCCAGCAGTTACGCGGGACAGGGGGGACAAGAGACCCAGTACTTC.

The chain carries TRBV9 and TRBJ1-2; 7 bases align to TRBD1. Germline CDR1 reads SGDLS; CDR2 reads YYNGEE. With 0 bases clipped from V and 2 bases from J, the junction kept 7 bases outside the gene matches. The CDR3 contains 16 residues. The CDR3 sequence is CASSVEGAGRNYGYTF. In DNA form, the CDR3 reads TGTGCCAGCAGCGTAGAGGGGGCAGGGAGGAACTATGGCTACACCTTC.

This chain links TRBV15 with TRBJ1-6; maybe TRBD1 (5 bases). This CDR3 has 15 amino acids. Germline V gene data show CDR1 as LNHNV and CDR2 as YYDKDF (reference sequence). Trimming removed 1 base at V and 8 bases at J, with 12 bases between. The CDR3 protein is CATSRVQGRDSPLHF. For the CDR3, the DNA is TGTGCCACCAGCAGAGTGCAGGGCCGCGATTCACCCCTCCACTTT.

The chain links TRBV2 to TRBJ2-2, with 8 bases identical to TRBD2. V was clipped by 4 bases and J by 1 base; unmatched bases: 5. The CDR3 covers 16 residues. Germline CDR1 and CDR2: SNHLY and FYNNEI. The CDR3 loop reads CASSGLAGGNTGELFF. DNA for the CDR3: TGTGCCAGCAGTGGTTTGGCGGGAGGGAACACCGGGGAGCTGTTTTTT.

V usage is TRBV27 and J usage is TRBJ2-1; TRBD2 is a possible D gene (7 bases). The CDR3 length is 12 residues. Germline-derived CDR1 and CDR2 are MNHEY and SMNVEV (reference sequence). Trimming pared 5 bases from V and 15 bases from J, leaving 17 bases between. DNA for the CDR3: TGTGCCAGCAGTACCCGAGGGGGGGGAGGGTTCTTC. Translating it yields CASSTRGGGGFF.